A selection of T cell receptor beta chains follows, all from one sample in a study of T cells in Graves' hyperthyroidism and ophthalmopathy. Each CDR3 protein gets one entry after TCRdb re-called the multiplex PCR reads with MiXCR. This table holds about 640,000 distinct CDR3 sequences, around 20% found once. The sample consisted of blood. The receptors here all came from a young man with Graves' ophthalmopathy. Each CDR3 is given with its conserved first and last residue. A D gene is named only where the DNA matches it firmly. Some rows mark clone size as missing; the rest say once, few, many or name a class of expanded clone.

clone_size,v_call,j_call,d_call,cdr3_aa,cdr3_nt
NA,TRBV12-3/TRBV12-4,TRBJ2-4,TRBD1,CASSKGQGVKNIQYF,TGTGCCAGCAGTAAGGGACAGGGGGTCAAAAACATTCAGTACTTC
NA,TRBV4-1,TRBJ2-7,NA,CASSQVFQGEQYF,TGCGCCAGCAGCCAAGTTTTCCAAGGCGAGCAGTACTTC
many,TRBV11-2,TRBJ2-1,NA,CASSSGLRNEQFF,TGTGCCAGCAGCTCGGGACTTCGCAATGAGCAGTTCTTC
few,TRBV6-6,TRBJ2-2,NA,CASSYARGTGELFF,TGTGCCAGCAGTTACGCCAGGGGCACCGGGGAGCTGTTTTTT
NA,TRBV7-6,TRBJ2-7,TRBD2,CASSLAAGAEQYF,TGTGCCAGCAGCTTAGCGGCGGGAGCCGAGCAGTACTTC
many,TRBV30,TRBJ2-1,TRBD2,CAWSVASGIYNEQFF,TGTGCCTGGAGTGTAGCTAGCGGGATTTACAATGAGCAGTTCTTC
NA,TRBV7-9,TRBJ2-5,TRBD1,CASSPRGPSDQETQYF,TGTGCCAGCAGCCCAAGGGGGCCGTCGGACCAAGAGACCCAGTACTTC
NA,TRBV6-2/TRBV6-3,TRBJ2-5,NA,CASSDPDREGPRETQYF,TGTGCCAGCAGTGACCCTGACAGGGAGGGCCCAAGGGAGACCCAGTACTTC
few,TRBV28,TRBJ1-1,NA,CASSLSSFEAFF,TGTGCCAGCAGTTTAAGTTCCTTTGAAGCTTTCTTT
NA,TRBV3-1,TRBJ2-7,TRBD2,CASSLNLLAGIEQYF,TGTGCCAGCAGTCTAAACCTTCTAGCGGGAATCGAGCAGTACTTC
NA,TRBV20-1,TRBJ2-1,TRBD2,CSARDGGLAINEQFF,TGCAGTGCTAGAGATGGAGGACTAGCCATCAATGAGCAGTTCTTC
NA,TRBV29-1,TRBJ2-3,NA,CSVERNTQYF,TGCAGCGTTGAACGGAATACGCAGTATTTT
many,TRBV11-2,TRBJ2-3,NA,CASSSRQTSTDTQYF,TGTGCCAGCAGCTCTCGACAGACTAGCACAGATACGCAGTATTTT
NA,TRBV19,TRBJ2-2,NA,CASVTGNTGELFF,TGTGCCAGTGTAACAGGGAACACCGGGGAGCTGTTTTTT
NA,TRBV20-1,TRBJ2-3,TRBD2,CSARDLGREGPDTQYF,TGCAGTGCTAGAGATCTCGGGCGGGAGGGCCCGGATACGCAGTATTTT
many,TRBV28,TRBJ1-5,TRBD1,CASSPGQLYRNQPQHF,TGTGCCAGCAGCCCGGGACAGCTCTATCGCAATCAGCCCCAGCATTTT
many,TRBV29-1,TRBJ1-1,NA,CSVDDLGLNTEAFF,TGCAGCGTTGACGATCTGGGGTTGAACACTGAAGCTTTCTTT
many,TRBV6-2/TRBV6-3,TRBJ2-7,TRBD1,CASRASGQGTPYEQYF,TGTGCCAGCAGGGCGTCGGGACAGGGGACACCCTACGAGCAGTACTTC
many,TRBV18,TRBJ1-1,NA,CASSPSTLMNTEAFF,TGTGCCAGCTCACCGAGTACGCTCATGAACACTGAAGCTTTCTTT
NA,TRBV5-1,TRBJ2-7,NA,CASSFGETYEQYF,TGCGCCAGCAGCTTCGGGGAAACCTACGAGCAGTACTTC
NA,TRBV20-1,TRBJ1-4,TRBD1,CSARGQGTNEKLFF,TGCAGTGCTAGGGGACAGGGAACTAATGAAAAACTGTTTTTT
many,TRBV7-8,TRBJ2-7,NA,CASSHIGTPQREQYF,TGTGCCAGCAGCCACATCGGGACCCCCCAACGAGAGCAGTACTTC
many,TRBV5-5,TRBJ1-1,NA,CASSRTGRVSYEAFF,TGTGCCAGCAGCCGCACAGGGAGAGTGAGTTACGAAGCTTTCTTT
NA,TRBV7-9,TRBJ2-1,NA,CASSTLVRRSSYNEQFF,TGTGCCAGCAGCACTCTGGTACGGAGGAGCTCCTACAATGAGCAGTTCTTC
few,TRBV9,TRBJ2-1,NA,CASSSSGTPYNEQFF,TGTGCCAGCAGCTCCTCCGGGACTCCTTACAATGAGCAGTTCTTC
many,TRBV6-2/TRBV6-3,TRBJ2-1,NA,CASSYSERSSYNEQFF,TGTGCCAGCAGTTACTCGGAGCGCAGCTCCTACAATGAGCAGTTCTTC
NA,TRBV7-8,TRBJ2-1,TRBD2,CASSLDRTSGRSDEQFF,TGTGCCAGCAGCTTAGATAGGACTAGCGGGAGAAGCGATGAGCAGTTCTTC
few,TRBV5-1,TRBJ2-1,NA,CASSLIETNEQFF,TGCGCCAGCAGCTTGATTGAAACCAATGAGCAGTTCTTC
NA,TRBV29-1,TRBJ2-1,NA,CSVEGQCYNEQFF,TGCAGCGTTGAAGGACAGTGCTACAATGAGCAGTTCTTC
NA,TRBV29-1,TRBJ2-4,NA,CSVNVAETKNIQYF,TGCAGCGTTAACGTAGCGGAGACCAAAAACATTCAGTACTTC
few,TRBV6-1,TRBJ1-5,TRBD1,CASKAGQGNQPQHF,TGTGCCAGCAAGGCGGGACAGGGCAATCAGCCCCAGCATTTT
NA,TRBV11-3,TRBJ2-2,NA,CASSPGFGTGELFF,TGTGCCAGCAGTCCGGGGTTCGGAACCGGGGAGCTGTTTTTT
NA,TRBV30,TRBJ1-4,NA,CAWSEIDSHNEKLFF,TGTGCCTGGAGTGAGATAGACAGCCATAATGAAAAACTGTTTTTT
once,TRBV4-2,TRBJ2-1,NA,CASSAHLTGLNGKQFF,TGTGCCAGCAGCGCGCATCTGACTGGATTAAACGGGAAGCAGTTCTTC
few,TRBV20-1,TRBJ2-7,NA,CSARDSEGGGEQYF,TGCAGTGCTAGGGACTCGGAGGGAGGAGGCGAGCAGTACTTC
few,TRBV10-3,TRBJ2-7,NA,CATRVSGRSEQYF,TGTGCCACAAGGGTTTCAGGCCGCTCCGAGCAGTACTTC
many,TRBV7-8,TRBJ2-5,TRBD2,CASSFGAGYITQYF,TGTGCCAGCAGCTTCGGAGCGGGGTATATTACCCAGTACTTC